Below, 6 T cell receptor beta chains from the same sample are listed, as sequenced in a study of tumor-infiltrating lymphocytes in primary liver carcinoma. Germline DNA was extracted alongside blood RNA, which was obtained from unsorted whole blood. The investigators made TCR beta cDNA from roughly 460 ng total RNA, using a constant-region primer. Three-round nested multiplex PCR performed with slightly modified ARM-PCR produced the TCR beta libraries. Researchers ran the first two PCR rounds for roughly 11 cycles each with TRBV1-TRBV30 forward primers and a C-beta reverse primer. MiXCR, run by TCRdb on the multiplex PCR reads, gives a single entry per CDR3 protein. Among approximately 330,000 distinct CDR3 sequences listed, about 65% were seen once. The material sequenced was peripheral blood. The receptors come from a man aged 40-55 years with primary liver carcinoma and hepatitis B virus infection.

This clonotype was counted a single time. The chain has TRBV4-2 and TRBJ2-7; TRBD2 matches at 10 bases. Germline loops: CDR1 LGHNA, CDR2 YNFKEQ. Losses at the gene ends were 2 bases for V and 4 bases for J; bases not matched to a gene: 5. The CDR3 length is 15 residues. Here the CDR3 DNA reads TGTGCCAGCAGCCAAACTAGCGGGATCGTATACGAGCAGTACTTC. This codes for CASSQTSGIVYEQYF.

Only a few counts were recorded for this clonotype. This chain connects TRBV7-9 to TRBJ1-6; a possible D gene is TRBD1 (5 bases). CDR3 size: 14 residues. V lost 7 bases and J lost 14, with 21 bases in between. Germline-derived CDR1 and CDR2 are SEHNR and FQNEAQ (reference sequence). The CDR3, as DNA: TGTGCCAGCACCAACCGGGACGGGGCTTCGGCCCTCCACTTT. Protein sequence: CASTNRDGASALHF.

A note on this clonotype: Given a much more abundant clone one base away, this may be a read error. The chain links TRBV4-3 to TRBJ2-7; a possible D gene is TRBD1 (6 bases). Germline V gene data show CDR1 as LGHNA and CDR2 as YSLEER. The CDR3 spans 15 residues. Here the CDR3 reads CVSSQDQTGRYEQYF. The CDR3 DNA follows: TGCGTCAGCAGCCAAGATCAGACAGGTCGTTACGAGCAGTACTTC.

Details on this clonotype: Being one base from a much bigger clone, this may be a read error. The rearrangement uses TRBV6-2 or TRBV6-3 and TRBJ2-1; 13 bases are a match to TRBD2. Germline loops: CDR1 MNHEY, CDR2 SVGEGT. V was clipped by 10 bases and J by 3 bases; unmatched bases: 12. The CDR3 covers 17 residues. CDR3 sequence: CANRRTSGRSFYNEQFF. CDR3 coding DNA: TGTGCCAACAGACGGACTAGCGGGAGAAGCTTCTACAATGAGCAGTTCTTC.

Worth noting for this clonotype: The junction departs from the called germline gene at one end, perhaps through a read error. This chain joins TRBV29-1 and TRBJ1-2, with D maybe TRBD1 (5 bases). The CDR3 contains 14 residues. Germline-derived CDR1 and CDR2 are SQVTM and ANQGSEA. The CDR3 sequence is CRVAGEDSNYGYTF. CDR3 DNA sequence: TGCAGAGTTGCTGGTGAAGACAGTAACTATGGCTACACCTTC.

A note on this clonotype: Just one base apart from a much larger clone, this may be a read error. The chain combines TRBV28 with TRBJ2-7; TRBD1 might be the D (5 bases). CDR3 length: 14 residues. The V gene's germline CDR1 is MDHEN and CDR2 SYDVKM. Trimming left V 5 bases short and J 1 base short, with 12 bases between. The CDR3 reads CASSPPDNSYEQYF. CDR3 in DNA: TGTGCCAGCAGTCCACCGGACAATTCCTACGAGCAGTACTTC.